These 24 T cell receptor beta chains were sequenced from one sample in a study of cytomegalovirus exposure and HLA in healthy donors. Assay: immunoSEQ multiplex PCR; the TCRdb copy retains only in-frame clones and omits some. The table has under 200,000 clones, about 96% seen once. Sample: PBMCs. The receptors were gathered from a young woman in good health and CMV-seronegative.

As DNA, the CDR3 is TGTGCCAGTAGTAACAGGGGATTCACAGATACGCAGTATTTT. Translation: CASSNRGFTDTQYF. The chain links TRBV19 to TRBJ2-3; 7 positions match TRBD1. Trimming cost V 4 bases and J 2 bases; bases outside gene matches: 3. The V gene's germline CDR1 is LNHDA and CDR2 SQIVND (reference sequence). This CDR3 contains 14 residues.

This chain joins TRBV19 and TRBJ1-5; D unclear. The CDR3 totals 13 residues. Trimming removed 3 bases at V and 6 bases at J, with 9 bases between. The V gene's germline CDR1 is LNHDA and CDR2 SQIVND (reference sequence). The CDR3 nucleotides read TGTGCCAGTAGTATGGCGGGTGGTCAGCCCCAGCATTTT. It is translated as CASSMAGGQPQHF. Full variable domain (rest looked up from reference TRBV19 and TRBJ1-5): DGGITQSPKYLFRKEGQNVTLSCEQNLNHDAMYWYRQDPGQGLRLIYYSQIVNDFQKGDIAEGYSVSREKKESFPLTVTSAQKNPTAFYLCASSMAGGQPQHFGDGTRLSIL.

The gene calls are TRBV6-5 and TRBJ2-5, with TRBD2 matching 9 bases. CDR1 and CDR2 from the germline V gene are MNHEY and SVGAGI. J lost 4 bases, V lost 10 bases, and 10 bases had no gene match. The CDR3 is 14 residues long. The CDR3 bases are TGTGCCAAAAGGTCAGCGGGGGGAGGAGAGACCCAGTACTTC. This gives the protein CAKRSAGGGETQYF.

In DNA form, the CDR3 reads TGTGCCAGCAGTTACTCGACTAGCCCGAACACCGGGGAGCTGTTTTTT. Its protein is CASSYSTSPNTGELFF. The gene calls are TRBV6-5 and TRBJ2-2; 7 bases match TRBD2. The germline V gene encodes CDR1 MNHEY and CDR2 SVGAGI. V gave up 0 bases and J gave up 0 bases; unmatched junction bases: 1. This CDR3 region has 16 residues.

V is TRBV5-1 and J is TRBJ2-3; 11 bases match TRBD2. The CDR3 spans 18 residues. Germline V gene data show CDR1 as SGHRS and CDR2 as YFSETQ. After removal of 0 bases from V and 3 bases from J, the junction contained 9 bases not matched to a gene. CDR3 amino acids: CASSLDNLAGGRTDTQYF. DNA of the CDR3: TGCGCCAGCAGCTTGGACAACTTAGCGGGGGGGCGGACAGATACGCAGTATTTT.

V gene TRBV5-4 combines with J gene TRBJ2-5; tentative D call: TRBD2 (6 bases). CDR3 size: 16 residues. CDR1 and CDR2 (germline): SGHNT, YYREEE (reference sequence). Trimming stripped 0 bases from V and 5 bases from J, with 17 bases between. The CDR3 DNA reads as TGTGCCAGCAGCTTGGCCCCGGGGAGGTCGGGGGAGACCCAGTACTTC. This codes for CASSLAPGRSGETQYF.

The rearrangement links TRBV2 to TRBJ1-2; D gene unclear. Germline-derived CDR1 and CDR2 are SNHLY and FYNNEI. The length of the CDR3 is 12 residues. The ends were cut back, 4 bases at V and 5 bases at J, with 8 bases in the middle. The CDR3 sequence: CASSAGTYGYTF. The CDR3 DNA reads TGTGCCAGCAGTGCGGGAACGTATGGCTACACCTTC. Filled out from reference TRBV2 and TRBJ1-2, the complete variable domain reads EPEVTQTPSHQVTQMGQEVILRCVPISNHLYFYWYRQILGQKVEFLVSFYNNEISEKSEIFDDQFSVERPDGSNFTLKIRSTKLEDSAMYFCASSAGTYGYTFGSGTRLTVV.

This chain links TRBV4-3 with TRBJ1-2; weak D call: TRBD1 (5 bases). The CDR3 runs to 13 residues. V was clipped by 0 bases and J by 8 bases, with 10 bases between them. Germline V gene data show CDR1 as LGHNA and CDR2 as YSLEER. The CDR3 region has the DNA TGCGCCAGCAGCCAAGATTGGGGGGGAGGCTACACCTTC. The encoded protein is CASSQDWGGGYTF.

The gene calls are TRBV4-3 and TRBJ1-2; perhaps TRBD1 as D (6 bases). V gave up 0 bases and J gave up 8 bases, with 16 bases separating them. The CDR3 runs to 15 residues. CDR1 is LGHNA and CDR2 is YSLEER in the germline V gene. The CDR3 protein is CASSQEVSGALGYTF. As DNA, the CDR3 is TGCGCCAGCAGCCAAGAAGTCTCAGGGGCGCTCGGCTACACCTTC.

The rearrangement links TRBV29-1 to TRBJ1-2; 7 bases agree with TRBD1. Germline V gives CDR1 SQVTM, CDR2 ANQGSEA. With V trimmed by 6 bases and J by 2 bases, 18 bases remained unmatched. The CDR3 sequence is 17 residues long. CDR3: CSVHSLRDRSLNYGYTF. CDR3 bases: TGCAGCGTCCATAGTCTCCGGGACAGATCCCTAAACTATGGCTACACCTTC.

The J gene is TRBJ2-5, the V gene TRBV7-6; 7 bases align to TRBD2. Germline CDR1 is SGHVS and CDR2 is FNYEAQ. This CDR3 contains 14 residues. The V gene end was trimmed by 1 base and the J gene end by 5 bases; junction bases not matched to a gene: 4. The CDR3 region has the DNA TGTGCCAGCAGCTTAGGTGGGGGAGGGGAGACCCAGTACTTC. It encodes CASSLGGGGETQYF.

The chain is built from TRBV4-2 and TRBJ1-2; TRBD1 agrees at 8 bases. CDR1 and CDR2 from the germline V gene are LGHNA and YNFKEQ. The junction had 4 bases not matched to a gene; V was cut back by 1 base and J by 0 bases. The CDR3 consists of 16 residues. The CDR3 nucleotides read TGTGCCAGCAGCCAAGGGGGGGACAGGACTAACTATGGCTACACCTTC. Residues: CASSQGGDRTNYGYTF.

The V and J genes are TRBV9 and TRBJ1-3; D is undetermined. The CDR3 consists of 15 residues. Germline V lookup: CDR1 SGDLS, CDR2 YYNGEE. Trimming pared 3 bases from V and 0 bases from J, leaving 10 bases between. In DNA form, the CDR3 reads TGTGCCAGCAGCGCGTCGGGGAACTCTGGAAACACCATATATTTT. This codes for CASSASGNSGNTIYF. Supplemented by reference TRBV9 and TRBJ1-3, the full variable domain reads DSGVTQTPKHLITATGQRVTLRCSPRSGDLSVYWYQQSLDQGLQFLIQYYNGEERAKGNILERFSAQQFPDLHSELNLSSLELGDSALYFCASSASGNSGNTIYFGEGSWLTVV.

This rearrangement joins TRBV9 to TRBJ1-3, with D possibly being TRBD1 (5 bases). This CDR3 spans 16 amino acids. Germline lookup yields CDR1 SGDLS and CDR2 YYNGEE. With 0 bases removed from V and 1 base from J, the gap between germline ends came to 11 bases. CDR3 DNA sequence: TGTGCCAGCAGCGTAGCCCCAGGGCTATCTGGAAACACCATATATTTT. Amino acid sequence: CASSVAPGLSGNTIYF.

The chain uses TRBV5-1 and TRBJ2-2; D is perhaps TRBD1 (6 bases). In germline, CDR1 is SGHRS, CDR2 YFSETQ. The germline V and J ends were trimmed by 4 bases and 1 base, with 11 bases remaining between them. There are 15 residues in the CDR3. The CDR3 spells CASSASGQNTGELFF. The CDR3 DNA follows: TGCGCCAGCAGCGCCTCGGGACAGAACACCGGGGAGCTGTTTTTT.

The gene calls are TRBV28 and TRBJ1-1, with a possible D match to TRBD1 (5 bases). Germline lookup yields CDR1 MDHEN and CDR2 SYDVKM. The length of the CDR3 is 15 residues. V was trimmed by 5 bases and J by 6 bases, leaving 19 bases between them. The CDR3 DNA reads as TGTGCCAGCAGTCCCTCCGGGGGGTCAAGCGCTGAAGCTTTCTTT. Protein sequence: CASSPSGGSSAEAFF.

This chain joins TRBV4-2 and TRBJ1-1; D remains unclear. In germline, CDR1 is LGHNA, CDR2 YNFKEQ. Trimming removed 8 bases from V and 4 bases from J, with 17 bases in between. The CDR3 is made up of 14 amino acids. The CDR3 region has the DNA TGTGCCAGCCGCCTAGGTCTGGAGGGCACTGAAGCTTTCTTT. It is translated as CASRLGLEGTEAFF.

This rearrangement joins TRBV11-3 to TRBJ2-3, with D maybe TRBD2 (7 bases). Trimming left V 5 bases short and J 5 bases short, with 23 bases between. The germline gives CDR1 SGHNT, CDR2 YENEEA. CDR3 length: 17 amino acids. The CDR3: CASSPGGGGRLRDTQYF. The CDR3 DNA reads TGTGCCAGCAGCCCCGGAGGGGGGGGTCGTCTAAGAGATACGCAGTATTTT.

CDR3 residues: CASTTGWGEETQYF. The CDR3 DNA reads TGTGCCAGCACCACCGGGTGGGGAGAAGAGACCCAGTACTTC. The V and J genes are TRBV9 and TRBJ2-5; D may be TRBD2 (5 bases). The germline CDR1 and CDR2 sequences are SGDLS and YYNGEE. There are 14 residues in the CDR3. V was pared by 6 bases and J by 3 bases, with 15 bases between.

The chain uses TRBV2 and TRBJ1-5; the match to TRBD1 covers 8 bases. J was trimmed by 4 bases and V by 4 bases; bases with no gene match: 6. The CDR3 runs to 15 residues. The germline gives CDR1 SNHLY, CDR2 FYNNEI. The CDR3 DNA is TGTGCCAGCAGTGGGAGGACAGGGCCTAATCAGCCCCAGCATTTT. It encodes CASSGRTGPNQPQHF.

The chain joins TRBV19 to TRBJ2-1; D possibly corresponds to TRBD2 (5 bases). The V gene lost 5 bases and the J gene lost 14 bases, with 19 bases spanning the gap. CDR1 and CDR2 (germline): LNHDA, SQIVND (reference sequence). This CDR3 is built from 13 residues. The CDR3 DNA sequence: TGTGCCAGTAGTTCCACTCAGGTACTAGTTGAGTTCTTC. It specifies CASSSTQVLVEFF.

The chain couples TRBV6-1 to TRBJ1-2; 7 bases are a match to TRBD1. The V segment lost 1 base and the J segment 7 bases; nucleotides outside the gene matches: 3. In germline, CDR1 is MNHNS, CDR2 SASEGT. The CDR3 sequence is 13 residues long. The CDR3 reads CASSEGQGTGYTF. CDR3 nucleotides: TGTGCCAGCAGTGAAGGACAGGGTACTGGCTACACCTTC.

This chain uses TRBV5-4 with TRBJ2-5; D may be TRBD2 (6 bases). The germline V and J ends were trimmed by 1 base and 5 bases, with 12 bases remaining between them. Germline V lookup: CDR1 SGHNT, CDR2 YYREEE (reference sequence). This CDR3 has 14 amino acids. CDR3 nucleotide sequence: TGTGCCAGCAGCTTGAGGGGAGGATTGGAGACCCAGTACTTC. Its protein is CASSLRGGLETQYF.

The genes are TRBV19 and TRBJ1-4; the match to TRBD1 covers 7 bases. The CDR3 is 15 amino acids. After removal of 5 bases from V and 3 bases from J, the junction contained 6 bases not matched to a gene. Germline loops: CDR1 LNHDA, CDR2 SQIVND (reference sequence). The DNA of the CDR3 is TGTGCCAGTAGTTCCTACAGGGGTGCTAATGAAAAACTGTTTTTT. As protein: CASSSYRGANEKLFF.